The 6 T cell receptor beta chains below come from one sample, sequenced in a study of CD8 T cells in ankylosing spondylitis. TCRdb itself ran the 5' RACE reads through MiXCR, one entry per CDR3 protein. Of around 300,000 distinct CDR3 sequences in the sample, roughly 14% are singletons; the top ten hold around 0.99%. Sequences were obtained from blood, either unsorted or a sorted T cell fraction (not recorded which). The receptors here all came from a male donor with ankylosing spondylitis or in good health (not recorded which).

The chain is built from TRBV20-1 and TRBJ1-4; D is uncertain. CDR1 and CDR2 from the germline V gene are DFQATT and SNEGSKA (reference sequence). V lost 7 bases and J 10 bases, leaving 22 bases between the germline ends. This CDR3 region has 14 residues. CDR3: CSVKIDQTWGKLFF. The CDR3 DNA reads TGCAGTGTGAAAATCGACCAGACTTGGGGAAAACTGTTTTTT.

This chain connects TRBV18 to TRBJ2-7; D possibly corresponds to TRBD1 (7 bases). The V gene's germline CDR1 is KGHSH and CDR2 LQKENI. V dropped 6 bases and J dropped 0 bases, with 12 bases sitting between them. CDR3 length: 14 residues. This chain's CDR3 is CASSAGQLSYEQYF. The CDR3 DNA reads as TGTGCCAGCTCCGCGGGACAGCTCTCCTACGAGCAGTACTTC.

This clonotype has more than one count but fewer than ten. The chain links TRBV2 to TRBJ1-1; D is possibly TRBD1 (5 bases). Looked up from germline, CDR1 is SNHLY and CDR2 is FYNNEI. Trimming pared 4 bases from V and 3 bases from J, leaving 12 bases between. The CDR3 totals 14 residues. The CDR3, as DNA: TGTGCCAGCAGTGTTCAGGGTGGGGACACTGAAGCTTTCTTT. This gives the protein CASSVQGGDTEAFF.

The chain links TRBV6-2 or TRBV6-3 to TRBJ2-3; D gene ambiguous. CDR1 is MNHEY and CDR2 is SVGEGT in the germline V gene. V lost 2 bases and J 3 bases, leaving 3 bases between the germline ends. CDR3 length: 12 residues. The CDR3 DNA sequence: TGTGCCAGCAGTTACATGACAGATACGCAGTATTTT. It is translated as CASSYMTDTQYF.

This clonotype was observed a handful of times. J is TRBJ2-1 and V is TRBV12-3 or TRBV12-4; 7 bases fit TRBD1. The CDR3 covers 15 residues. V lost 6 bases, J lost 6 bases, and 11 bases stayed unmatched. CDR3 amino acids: CASSLSTGSSNEQFF. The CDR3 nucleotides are TGTGCCAGCAGCCTCTCGACAGGGTCTTCCAATGAGCAGTTCTTC.

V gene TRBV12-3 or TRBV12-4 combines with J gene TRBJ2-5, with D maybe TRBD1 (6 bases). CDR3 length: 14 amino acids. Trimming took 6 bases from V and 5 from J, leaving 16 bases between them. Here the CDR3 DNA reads TGTGCCAGCAGCTTGCACAGGGAAGGCGAGACCCAGTACTTC. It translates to CASSLHREGETQYF.